Following are 3 T cell receptor beta chains from one sample sequenced in a study of blood T cells in healthy people across ages. PCR was performed a second time for about 7 to 12 cycles using a sample-barcoded 5' primer and a J-beta primer mix. TCRdb recomputed calls from the 5' RACE reads with MiXCR, one row per CDR3 protein. In the table there are about 640,000 distinct CDR3 sequences, around 54% of which are singletons. Material for sequencing was blood. These receptors all stem from a man in his sixties in good health.

This chain connects TRBV6-1 to TRBJ1-5; the D gene is possibly TRBD1 (5 bases). The germline V gene has CDR1 MNHNS and CDR2 SASEGT. V was trimmed by 1 base and J by 4 bases, leaving 8 bases between them. This CDR3 is built from 14 residues. The CDR3 DNA follows: TGTGCCAGCAGTGAAGTGGGGGGGAATCAGCCCCAGCATTTT. Translating it yields CASSEVGGNQPQHF.

The J gene is TRBJ2-5, the V gene TRBV7-8; D might be TRBD1 (5 bases). Trimming stripped 7 bases from V and 5 bases from J, with 11 bases between. Germline V lookup: CDR1 SGHVS, CDR2 FQNEAQ. The CDR3 spans 12 residues. CDR3 nucleotides: TGTGCCAGCAAACCGTACAGGGAGACCCAGTACTTC. It is translated as CASKPYRETQYF.

The chain employs TRBV18 and TRBJ2-1; 7 nucleotides agree with TRBD1. This CDR3 comprises 16 residues. The germline CDR1 and CDR2 sequences are KGHSH and LQKENI. V was pared by 5 bases and J by 0 bases, with 7 bases of the junction left unmatched. The CDR3 DNA reads TGTGCCAGCTCATCGACAGGGCAGAGCTCCTACAATGAGCAGTTCTTC. As protein: CASSSTGQSSYNEQFF. The full variable domain, with the rest looked up from reference TRBV18 and TRBJ2-1, is NAGVMQNPRHLVRRRGQEARLRCSPMKGHSHVYWYRQLPEEGLKFMVYLQKENIIDESGMPKERFSAEFPKEGPSILRIQQVVRGDSAAYFCASSSTGQSSYNEQFFGPGTRLTVL.